This T cell receptor beta chain was captured by sequencing in a study of shared clonotypes between healthy human individuals (dated by TCRdb to 2019 to 2021). Regarding the study in general: A couple of women and a few men aged 18 to 49 years were included in the cohort. To estimate repertoire size and how much clonotypes are shared between individuals, the study performed deep sequencing of blood TCR repertoires from a few healthy adults. To increase sequencing depth and limit assay-specific biases, TCR repertoire library preparation and sequencing were carried out by different laboratories using diverse techniques. Leukapheresis yielded between about 0.94 and 8.9 billion PBMCs per donor.

Reading from cysteine to phenylalanine, the CDR3 counts 18 amino acids. Only the CDR3 part of the read is kept: 54 bases, read in frame from the first base. The V end gives up 4 bases and the J end 7 bases, leaving 15 bases in the junction not matched to a gene. CDR1 and CDR2 (LGHNA, YSLEER) derive from the germline V gene. Using the deep immunoSEQ assay, multiplex PCR amplified TCR CDR3 regions from genomic DNA. Genomic DNA extracted from each cell subset was distributed evenly over all wells of several immunoSEQ 96-well plates, and each plate served as one replicate. For unsorted PBMC, approximately 290 ng genomic DNA, equal to roughly 33,000 T cell genomes, was loaded into each replicate PCR. Genomic DNA from unsorted PBMC was sequenced over ten immunoSEQ deep assay plates. The purified libraries were quantified using a Qubit 3.0 fluorometer, sized with a Bioanalyzer 2100, and then quantified again using the KAPA Library Quantification kit. Every immunoSEQ 96-well plate was sequenced on a dedicated single-read 150-cycle Illumina NextSeq 550 flow cell. Per the authors' processing: Because the immunoSEQ output held only junctional sequences and lacked quality scores, the filtering could not match the filtering applied to full-length reads. Sequences were annotated with PyIR, a Python wrapper for IgBLAST v1.9, using IMGT germline references to assign V/J genes and CDR3. Reads were removed for weak V/J assignments (E-value above 1e-6), missing CDR3, stop codons, out-of-frame junctions, or ambiguous translated residues. V3J clonotypes were defined as sequences sharing an identical inferred V gene, J gene, and CDR3 amino acid sequence. The percentage overlap between two repertoires was calculated by dividing the number of shared unique clonotypes by the size of the smaller repertoire. Richness of each repertoire was evaluated using RTK rarefaction, the Chao1 estimator, and Recon v2.1 estimates of unobserved clonotypes. Imported from immuneACCESS, the table was reduced by TCRdb to in-frame sequences with V and J called. These copies leave out some clones; in studies compared against another copy, an unresolved V gene accounts for under half, and the cause of the remainder is not known. V and J calls and clone size are given by that table; D and trimming were obtained from the DNA. This sample gives a few hundred thousand clones in total; 79% of them show up just once. The ten biggest clones cover less than 15% of the sample.

As to this clone: Its recognized antigen is unknown. No much larger clone exists at a distance of one base, and base qualities are not known.

The donors were healthy, HIV-negative adults who had no recently reported acute infections or vaccinations. Every donor was a Caucasian adult living in Nashville, Tennessee, USA. For unsorted samples, roughly 81 million PBMCs were counted and genomic DNA was extracted with the QIAamp DNA Blood Mini kit. After blood collection by leukapheresis, PBMCs were isolated using Ficoll-Histopaque density gradient centrifugation and then cryopreserved in the vapor phase of liquid nitrogen. What the research found in general, with its limitations: Sampling was limited to blood, and TCR repertoires in tissue likely differ from TCR repertoires in blood. Based on pairwise subsampling, the degree of clonotype sharing among donors was expected to be affected by sequencing depth. Because the study included only a small number of donors, the genetic and exposure-history diversity represented was limited.

The rearranged chain carries TRBV4-3 and TRBJ2-2, and 10 junction bases match TRBD2. This receptor was identified in a woman between 35 and 50 years old in good health. Some clones in this sample may be carry-over from other donors' samples. The sequenced material came from PBMCs. The DNA sequence is given as TGCGCCAGCAGCCCGGTCCCGCTAGCGGGAGTTTTGTTCGGGGAGCTGTTTTTT. Translated, this is CASSPVPLAGVLFGELFF.